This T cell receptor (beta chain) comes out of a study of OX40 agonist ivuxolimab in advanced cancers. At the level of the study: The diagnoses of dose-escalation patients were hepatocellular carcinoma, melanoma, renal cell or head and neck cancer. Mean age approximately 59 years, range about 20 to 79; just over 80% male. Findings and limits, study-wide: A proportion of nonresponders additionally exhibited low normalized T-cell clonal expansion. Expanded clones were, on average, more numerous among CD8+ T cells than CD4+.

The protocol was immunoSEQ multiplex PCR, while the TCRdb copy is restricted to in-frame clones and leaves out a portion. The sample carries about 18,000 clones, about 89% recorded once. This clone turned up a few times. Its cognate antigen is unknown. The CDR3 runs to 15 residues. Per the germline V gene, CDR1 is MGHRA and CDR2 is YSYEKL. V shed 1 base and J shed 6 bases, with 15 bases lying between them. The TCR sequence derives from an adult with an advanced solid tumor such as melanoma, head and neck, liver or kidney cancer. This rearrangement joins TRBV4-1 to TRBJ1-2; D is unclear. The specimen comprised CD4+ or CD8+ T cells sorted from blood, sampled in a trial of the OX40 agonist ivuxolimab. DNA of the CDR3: TGCGCCAGCAGCCAAGTCCCGGGGAAGGCTGATGGCTACACCTTC. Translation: CASSQVPGKADGYTF.